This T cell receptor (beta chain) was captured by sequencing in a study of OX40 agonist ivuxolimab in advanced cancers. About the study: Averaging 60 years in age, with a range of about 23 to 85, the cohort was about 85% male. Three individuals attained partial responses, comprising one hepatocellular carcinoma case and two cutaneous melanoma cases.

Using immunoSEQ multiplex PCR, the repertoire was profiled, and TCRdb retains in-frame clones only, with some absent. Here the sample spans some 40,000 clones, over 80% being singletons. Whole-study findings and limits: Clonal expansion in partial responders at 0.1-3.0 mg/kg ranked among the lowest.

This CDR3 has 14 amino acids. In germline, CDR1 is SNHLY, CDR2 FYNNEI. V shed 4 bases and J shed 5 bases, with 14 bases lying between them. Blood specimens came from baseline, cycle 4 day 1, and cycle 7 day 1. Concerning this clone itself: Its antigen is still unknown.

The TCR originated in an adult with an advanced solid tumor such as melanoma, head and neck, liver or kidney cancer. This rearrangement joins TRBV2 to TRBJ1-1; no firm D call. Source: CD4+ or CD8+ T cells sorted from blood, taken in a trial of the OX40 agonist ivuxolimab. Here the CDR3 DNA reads TGTGCCAGCAGTGGGCTCCAAGGAGAAACTGAAGCTTTCTTT. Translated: CASSGLQGETEAFF. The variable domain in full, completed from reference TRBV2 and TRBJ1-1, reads EPEVTQTPSHQVTQMGQEVILRCVPISNHLYFYWYRQILGQKVEFLVSFYNNEISEKSEIFDDQFSVERPDGSNFTLKIRSTKLEDSAMYFCASSGLQGETEAFFGQGTRLTVV.